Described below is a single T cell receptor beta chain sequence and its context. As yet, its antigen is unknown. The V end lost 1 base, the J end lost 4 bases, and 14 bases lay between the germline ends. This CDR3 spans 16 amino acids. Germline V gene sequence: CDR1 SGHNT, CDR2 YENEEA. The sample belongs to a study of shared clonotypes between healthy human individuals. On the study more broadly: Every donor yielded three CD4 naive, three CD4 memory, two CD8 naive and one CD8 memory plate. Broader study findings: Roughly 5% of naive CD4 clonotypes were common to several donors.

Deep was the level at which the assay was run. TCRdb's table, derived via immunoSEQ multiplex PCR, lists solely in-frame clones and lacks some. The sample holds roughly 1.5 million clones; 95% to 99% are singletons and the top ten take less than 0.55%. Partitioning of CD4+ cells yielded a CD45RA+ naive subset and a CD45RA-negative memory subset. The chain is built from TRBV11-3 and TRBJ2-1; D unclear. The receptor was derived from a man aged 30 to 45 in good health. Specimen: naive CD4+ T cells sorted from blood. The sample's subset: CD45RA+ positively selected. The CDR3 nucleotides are TGTGCCAGCAGCTTAGTATCGGGTACCCCTTACAATGAGCAGTTCTTC. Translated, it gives CASSLVSGTPYNEQFF.